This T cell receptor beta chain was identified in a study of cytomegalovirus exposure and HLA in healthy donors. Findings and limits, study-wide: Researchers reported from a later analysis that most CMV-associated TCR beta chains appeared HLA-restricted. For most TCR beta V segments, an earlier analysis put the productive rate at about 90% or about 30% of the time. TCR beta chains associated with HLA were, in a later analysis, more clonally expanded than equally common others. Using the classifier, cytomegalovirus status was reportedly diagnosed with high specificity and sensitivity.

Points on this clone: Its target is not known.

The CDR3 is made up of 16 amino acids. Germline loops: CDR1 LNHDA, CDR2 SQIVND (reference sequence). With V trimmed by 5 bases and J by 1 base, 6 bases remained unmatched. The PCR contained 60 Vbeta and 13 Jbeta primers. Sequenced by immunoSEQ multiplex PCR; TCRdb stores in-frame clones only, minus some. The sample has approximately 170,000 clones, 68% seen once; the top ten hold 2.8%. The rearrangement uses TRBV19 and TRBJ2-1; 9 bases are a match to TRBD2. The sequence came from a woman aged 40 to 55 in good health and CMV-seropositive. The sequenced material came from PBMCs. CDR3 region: CASSDVAGVSYNEQFF. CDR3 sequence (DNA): TGTGCCAGTAGTGACGTAGCGGGAGTATCCTACAATGAGCAGTTCTTC.